This TCR beta chain emerged from a study of OX40 agonist ivuxolimab in advanced cancers. The study, taken as a whole, reports: In the expanded peripheral T cells, antigen specificity was never determined.

Of note for this clone: The antigen is undetermined.

Sequencing was performed with immunoSEQ multiplex PCR; in TCRdb, only in-frame clones are kept and a portion is missing. This sample has 65,000 to 95,000 clones; more than 70% occur once, and the top ten carry about 0.2%. V lost 4 bases and J lost 0, with 12 bases in between. Germline CDR1 and CDR2: GTSNPN and SVGIG (reference sequence). The CDR3 has 14 residues. The input for sequencing was CD4+ or CD8+ T cells sorted from blood, taken in a trial of the OX40 agonist ivuxolimab. This TCR was recovered from an adult with an advanced solid tumor such as melanoma, head and neck, liver or kidney cancer. This chain links TRBV30 with TRBJ1-1, with D unresolved. The CDR3 DNA reads as TGTGCCTGGAAACCGTCGATAATGAACACTGAAGCTTTCTTT. It is translated as CAWKPSIMNTEAFF.